The present entry profiles one T cell receptor beta chain with its context. Its antigen remains undetermined. No base quality values were provided; no much bigger clone lies one nucleotide off. These data originate in a study of tumor-infiltrating lymphocytes in oesophageal squamous cell carcinoma (dated by TCRdb to about 2016). V is reduced by 8 bases and J by 4 bases, leaving a spacing of 21 bases between them. The CDR3 holds 15 amino acids from the cysteine to the phenylalanine. The DNA shown is the 45-base CDR3, in frame from base 1. Library preparation employed PCR. Sequenced on an Illumina HiSeq 2000. TCRdb itself trimmed the public reads at Q25 with fastp, ran MiXCR and retained productive beta chains. Rows are unified per CDR3 protein, each entry keeping the most common DNA and genes. Across this sample there are fewer than 15,000 distinct CDR3 sequences, with roughly half seen only once. The ten largest clonotypes hold approximately 26% of the sample.

The V and J segments used are TRBV5-3 and TRBJ1-2, and TRBD1 may be the D gene, going by 5 matching bases. TRBV5-3 is an ORF, and what it does is uncertain. Sequenced material: esophageal tumor tissue. The sequence came from a male donor with esophageal squamous cell carcinoma. In nucleotide form, the sequence is TGTGCCAGCAGCCCCGGGGGAGGGGCGTCCTATGGCTACACCTTC. This translates into CASSPGGGASYGYTF.